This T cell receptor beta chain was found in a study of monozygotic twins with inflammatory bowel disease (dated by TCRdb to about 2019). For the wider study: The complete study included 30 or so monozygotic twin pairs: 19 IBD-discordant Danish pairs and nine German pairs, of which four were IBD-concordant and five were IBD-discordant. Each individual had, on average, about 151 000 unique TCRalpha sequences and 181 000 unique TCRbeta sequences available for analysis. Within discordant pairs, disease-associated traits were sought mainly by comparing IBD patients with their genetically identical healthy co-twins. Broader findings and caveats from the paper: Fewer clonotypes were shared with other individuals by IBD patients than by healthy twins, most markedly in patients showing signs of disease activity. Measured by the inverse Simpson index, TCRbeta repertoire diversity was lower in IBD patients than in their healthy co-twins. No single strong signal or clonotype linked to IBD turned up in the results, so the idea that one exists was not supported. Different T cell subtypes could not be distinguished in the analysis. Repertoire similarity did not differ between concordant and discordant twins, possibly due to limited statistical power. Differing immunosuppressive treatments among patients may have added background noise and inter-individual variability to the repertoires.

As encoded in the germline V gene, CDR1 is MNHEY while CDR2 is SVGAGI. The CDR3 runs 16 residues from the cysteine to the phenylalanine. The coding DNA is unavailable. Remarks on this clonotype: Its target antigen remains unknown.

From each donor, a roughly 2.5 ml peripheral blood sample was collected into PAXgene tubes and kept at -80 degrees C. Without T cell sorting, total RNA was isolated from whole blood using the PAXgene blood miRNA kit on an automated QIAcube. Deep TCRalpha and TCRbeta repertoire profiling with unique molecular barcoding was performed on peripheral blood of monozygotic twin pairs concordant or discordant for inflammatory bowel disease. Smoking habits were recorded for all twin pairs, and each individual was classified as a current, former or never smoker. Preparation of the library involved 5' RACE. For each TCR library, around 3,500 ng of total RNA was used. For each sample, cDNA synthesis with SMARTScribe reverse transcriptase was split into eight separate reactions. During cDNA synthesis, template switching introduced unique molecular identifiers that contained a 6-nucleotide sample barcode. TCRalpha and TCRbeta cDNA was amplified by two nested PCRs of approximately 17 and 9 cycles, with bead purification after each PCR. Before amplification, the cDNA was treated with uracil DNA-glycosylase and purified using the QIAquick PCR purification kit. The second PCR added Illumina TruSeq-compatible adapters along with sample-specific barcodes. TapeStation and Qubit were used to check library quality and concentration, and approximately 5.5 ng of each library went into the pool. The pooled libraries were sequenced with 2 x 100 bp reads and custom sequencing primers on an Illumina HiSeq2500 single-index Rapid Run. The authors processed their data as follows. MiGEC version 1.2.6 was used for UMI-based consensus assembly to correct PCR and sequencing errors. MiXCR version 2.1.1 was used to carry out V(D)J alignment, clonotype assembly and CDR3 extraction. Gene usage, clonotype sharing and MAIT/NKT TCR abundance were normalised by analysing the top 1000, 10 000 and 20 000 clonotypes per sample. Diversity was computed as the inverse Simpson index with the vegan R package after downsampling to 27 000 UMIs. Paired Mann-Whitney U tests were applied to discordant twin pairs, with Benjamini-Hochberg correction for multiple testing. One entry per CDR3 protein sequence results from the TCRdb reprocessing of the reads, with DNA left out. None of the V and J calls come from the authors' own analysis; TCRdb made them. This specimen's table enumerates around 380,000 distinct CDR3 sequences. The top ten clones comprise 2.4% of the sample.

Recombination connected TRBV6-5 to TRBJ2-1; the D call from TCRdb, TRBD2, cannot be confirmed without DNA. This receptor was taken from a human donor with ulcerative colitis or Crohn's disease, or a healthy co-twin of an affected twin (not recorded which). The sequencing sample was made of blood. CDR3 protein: CASSFLSGRARNEQFF.